The entry below describes one T cell receptor beta chain. The antigen remains undetermined. The germline CDR1 and CDR2 sequences are DFQATT and SNEGSKA (reference sequence). With V trimmed by 3 bases and J by 8 bases, 6 bases remained unmatched. This CDR3 is built from 12 residues. These data come from a study of post-analysis software for immune sequencing data. Looking at the study overall: Relapsing-remitting, secondary progressive and progressive-relapsing forms of multiple sclerosis all featured among disease courses.

Study-wide points: Five TRBV segments, including TRBV5-6, TRBV5-1 and TRBV20-1, were more frequent in patients than controls. Controls significantly exceeded multiple sclerosis patients in normalized Chao1 diversity.

Prepared libraries of TCR beta cDNA carried unique molecular identifiers. Yield was some 540,000 cDNA molecules from around 0.96 to 9.9 million T cells. TCRdb re-derived calls from the PCR reads in MiXCR, one entry per CDR3 protein. Here the sample spans hundreds of thousands of distinct CDR3 sequences, approximately 42% being singletons. The TCR comes from a girl aged 2 to 9 with multiple sclerosis. Sequenced material: blood. The chain has TRBV20-1 and TRBJ1-2, with 7 nucleotides matching TRBD1. CDR3 residues: CSASILGGGYTF. The CDR3 DNA reads as TGCAGTGCTAGCATCCTAGGGGGCGGCTACACCTTC.